Following are 18 T cell receptor beta chains from one sample sequenced in a study of shared clonotypes between healthy human individuals. Sequencing used immunoSEQ multiplex PCR; TCRdb keeps in-frame clones, though not all of them. Of approximately 97,000 clones detected, about 68% appear once; the ten largest clones hold less than 50%. The sequenced sample was memory CD8+ T cells sorted from blood. Documented subset: CD45RO+ cells pooled with CCR7-negative TemRA cells. The receptors shown here come from a man in his thirties or forties in good health.

The chain uses TRBV6-5 and TRBJ1-2; D possibly corresponds to TRBD1 (5 bases). This CDR3 contains 14 residues. CDR1 is MNHEY, CDR2 SVGAGI, per germline. Trimming cost V 3 bases and J 4 bases, with 12 bases left between them. This chain's CDR3 is CASSYRSGIYGYTF. The CDR3 bases are TGTGCCAGCAGTTATCGGTCAGGGATCTATGGCTACACCTTC.

This clone was seen a handful of times. The CDR3, as DNA: TGTGCCAGCAGCTTAGAGATAGCGGGAGTAGGAAATGAGCAGTTCTTC. It translates to CASSLEIAGVGNEQFF. J is TRBJ2-1 and V is TRBV7-8; 9 bases map to TRBD2. V was pared by 1 base and J by 7 bases, with 8 bases of the junction left unmatched. Germline CDR1 reads SGHVS; CDR2 reads FQNEAQ. The CDR3 has 16 residues.

This clone was seen a few times. CDR3 protein: CASSQELAGTDTQYF. CDR3 DNA: TGTGCCAGCAGCCAAGAACTAGCGGGCACAGATACGCAGTATTTT. The chain joins TRBV14 to TRBJ2-3; 8 bases agree with TRBD2. V lost 0 bases, J lost 1 base, and 0 bases stayed unmatched. The CDR3 consists of 15 residues. The germline CDR1 and CDR2 sequences are SGHDN and FVKESK.

This clone was detected only once. The chain uses TRBV10-3 and TRBJ2-3, with TRBD1 as a possible D gene (6 bases). V lost 0 bases and J 0 bases, leaving 13 bases between the germline ends. Germline assignment: CDR1 ENHRY and CDR2 SYGVKD. The length of the CDR3 is 17 residues. CDR3 region: CAISESWTDLSTDTQYF. CDR3 DNA sequence: TGTGCCATCAGTGAGTCCTGGACAGATCTTAGCACAGATACGCAGTATTTT.

Remarks on this clone: A far larger clone is only one base removed, so a read error is likely. The gene calls are TRBV6-5 and TRBJ2-7; D possibly corresponds to TRBD2 (5 bases). V was trimmed by 6 bases and J by 0 bases, leaving 6 bases between them. Germline V gene lookup returns CDR1 MNHEY and CDR2 SVGAGI. The CDR3 covers 12 residues. CDR3: CASRGSSYEQYF. As DNA, the CDR3 is TGTGCCAGCAGGGGGAGCTCCTACGAGCAGTACTTC.

This chain links TRBV15 with TRBJ2-1, with D maybe TRBD1 (5 bases). This CDR3 has 14 residues. Trimming stripped 2 bases from V and 7 bases from J, with 12 bases between. Per the germline V gene, CDR1 is LNHNV and CDR2 is YYDKDF (reference sequence). The DNA for the CDR3 is TGTGCCACCAGCAGATCCCAGGGCCTAAATGAGCAGTTCTTC. Translation: CATSRSQGLNEQFF.

The CDR3 sequence: CASSLPPYEQYF. CDR3 nucleotide sequence: TGTGCCAGCAGCTTACCGCCCTACGAGCAGTACTTC. This chain joins TRBV7-9 and TRBJ2-7; D is unclear. The germline V gene has CDR1 SEHNR and CDR2 FQNEAQ (reference sequence). The CDR3 is made up of 12 amino acids. The V end was cut by 2 bases, the J end by 2 bases, with 4 bases between.

The CDR3 loop reads CASSGGDSTDTQYF. CDR3 in DNA: TGTGCCAGCAGTGGGGGAGATAGCACAGATACGCAGTATTTT. The rearrangement links TRBV6-4 to TRBJ2-3; D is possibly TRBD2 (5 bases). V lost 4 bases, J lost 0 bases, and 8 bases lay in between. CDR3 length: 14 residues. Germline V lookup: CDR1 MRHNA, CDR2 SNTAGT.

V is TRBV5-4 and J is TRBJ2-3; D is unresolved. CDR1 is SGHNT, CDR2 YYREEE, per germline (reference sequence). The V and J ends lost 0 bases and 2 bases respectively, with 7 bases between them. The CDR3 is 14 residues long. The CDR3 DNA reads as TGTGCCAGCAGCTTGGAAGACCCCACAGATACGCAGTATTTT. Residues: CASSLEDPTDTQYF.

The rearrangement links TRBV4-2 to TRBJ2-2; 7 nucleotides match TRBD2. The V segment lost 0 bases and the J segment 1 base; nucleotides outside the gene matches: 5. The CDR3 is 17 amino acids. Germline CDR1 LGHNA, CDR2 YNFKEQ. CDR3 protein: CASSQDWAGVNTGELFF. The CDR3 DNA reads TGTGCCAGCAGCCAAGATTGGGCGGGAGTGAACACCGGGGAGCTGTTTTTT.

The chain uses TRBV28 and TRBJ2-2; tentative D call: TRBD1 (6 bases). Germline CDR1 and CDR2: MDHEN and SYDVKM. This CDR3 region has 14 residues. The V end was cut by 6 bases, the J end by 3 bases, with 11 bases between. The CDR3 nucleotides read TGTGCCAGCAGCTATTCAGGGGACACCGGGGAGCTGTTTTTT. Its protein is CASSYSGDTGELFF.

Note on this clone: At one end the junction does not follow the germline gene, possibly because of a read error. The V call is TRBV19, the J call TRBJ2-3; the D gene is possibly TRBD2 (6 bases). Germline CDR1 reads LNHDA; CDR2 reads SQIVND (reference sequence). This CDR3 comprises 14 residues. The CDR3 sequence: CASSIADNLRTQYF. The CDR3 DNA reads as TGTGCCAGTAGCATAGCGGACAATCTAAGAACGCAGTATTTT.

The chain couples TRBV28 to TRBJ1-5, with unresolved D. Trimming took 2 bases from V and 4 from J, leaving 15 bases between them. Germline CDR1 MDHEN, CDR2 SYDVKM. CDR3 length equals 16 residues. The CDR3 DNA reads TGTGCCAGCAGTTTAAGACAAGAGTGGTTTAATCAGCCCCAGCATTTT. Residues: CASSLRQEWFNQPQHF. The entire variable domain, with the rest obtained from reference TRBV28 and TRBJ1-5, is as follows: DVKVTQSSRYLVKRTGEKVFLECVQDMDHENMFWYRQDPGLGLRLIYFSYDVKMKEKGDIPEGYSVSREKKERFSLILESASTNQTSMYLCASSLRQEWFNQPQHFGDGTRLSIL.

As regards this clone: A clone one base away is much larger, so this may be a read error. This chain joins TRBV27 and TRBJ2-6; D is perhaps TRBD1 or TRBD2 (6 bases each). The germline CDR1 and CDR2 sequences are MNHEY and SMNVEV (reference sequence). This CDR3 spans 16 amino acids. CDR3: CASSLVGGSGVNVLTF. In DNA, the CDR3 is TGTGCCAGCAGTTTGGTCGGGGGCTCTGGGGTCAACGTCCTGACTTTC.

V usage is TRBV15 and J usage is TRBJ2-7; D may match TRBD1 or TRBD2 (6 bases each). The CDR3 loop spans 13 amino acids. Looked up from germline, CDR1 is LNHNV and CDR2 is YYDKDF (reference sequence). V lost 8 bases and J lost 4, with 15 bases in between. CDR3 bases: TGTGCCACCGCAGAGGGGGGTTGGTACGAGCAGTACTTC. It translates to CATAEGGWYEQYF.

This clone was observed at least ten times. The chain recombines TRBV6-4 with TRBJ2-3; D is possibly TRBD1 or TRBD2 (5 bases each). The V and J ends lost 0 bases and 3 bases respectively, with 10 bases between them. The CDR3 sequence is 15 residues long. The germline V gene encodes CDR1 MRHNA and CDR2 SNTAGT. CDR3 in amino acids: CASSDSREGTDTQYF. The DNA of the CDR3 is TGTGCCAGCAGTGACTCGAGAGAGGGGACAGATACGCAGTATTTT.

Here the CDR3 DNA reads TGTGCCACCAGCATACTAGCGGGACCTTACGAGCAGTACTTC. As protein: CATSILAGPYEQYF. The rearrangement joins TRBV15 to TRBJ2-7, with TRBD2 matching 10 bases. This CDR3 is built from 14 residues. The germline gives CDR1 LNHNV, CDR2 YYDKDF (reference sequence). The ends lost 4 bases at V and 4 bases at J; junction bases unmatched: 4.

This clone occurred a few times. This CDR3 reads CAWGGPNTEAFF. For the CDR3, the DNA is TGTGCCTGGGGAGGGCCGAACACTGAAGCTTTCTTT. V gene TRBV30 combines with J gene TRBJ1-1; D gene uncertain. V was clipped by 5 bases and J by 1 base, with 8 bases between them. The CDR3 extends over 12 amino acids. Germline assignment: CDR1 GTSNPN and CDR2 SVGIG (reference sequence).